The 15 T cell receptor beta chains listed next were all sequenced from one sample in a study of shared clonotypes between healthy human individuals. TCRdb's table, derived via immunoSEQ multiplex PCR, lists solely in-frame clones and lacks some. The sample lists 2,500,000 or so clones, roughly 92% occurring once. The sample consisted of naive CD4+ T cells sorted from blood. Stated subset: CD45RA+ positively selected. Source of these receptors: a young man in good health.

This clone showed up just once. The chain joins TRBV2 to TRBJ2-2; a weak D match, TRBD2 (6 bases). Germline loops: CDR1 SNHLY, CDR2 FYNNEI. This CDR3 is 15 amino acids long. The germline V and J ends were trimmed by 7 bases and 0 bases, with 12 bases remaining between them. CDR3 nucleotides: TGTGCCAGCAACTCCGGGACTCCGAACACCGGGGAGCTGTTTTTT. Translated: CASNSGTPNTGELFF.

CDR3 loop: CASSLEDSYEQYF. CDR3 DNA sequence: TGTGCCAGCAGCTTAGAAGACAGCTACGAGCAGTACTTC. V usage is TRBV7-2 and J usage is TRBJ2-7, with a weak D call TRBD1 (5 bases). Germline values: CDR1 SGHTA, CDR2 FQGNSA. The CDR3 is 13 residues long. V dropped 1 base and J dropped 3 bases, with 7 bases sitting between them.

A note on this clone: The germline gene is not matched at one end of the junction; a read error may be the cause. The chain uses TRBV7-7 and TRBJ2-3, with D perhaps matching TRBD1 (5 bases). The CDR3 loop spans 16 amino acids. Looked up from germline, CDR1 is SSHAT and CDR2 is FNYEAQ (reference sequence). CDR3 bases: TGTGCTAGCAGCTTAGGCGCAGGGCGAGTTACAGATACGCAGTATTTT. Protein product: CASSLGAGRVTDTQYF.

The CDR3 spells CSVSGTGEYEQYF. The CDR3 bases are TGCAGCGTTTCCGGGACAGGGGAATACGAGCAGTACTTC. The J gene is TRBJ2-7, the V gene TRBV29-1; TRBD1 aligns across 10 bases. The CDR3 consists of 13 residues. Germline loops: CDR1 SQVTM, CDR2 ANQGSEA. The trim removed 5 bases at V and 4 bases at J, leaving 5 bases unmatched.

CDR3: CASSQLEMNTEAFF. The CDR3 coding sequence is TGCGCCAGCAGCCAATTGGAAATGAACACTGAAGCTTTCTTT. The J gene is TRBJ1-1, the V gene TRBV4-1, with D hard to call. The ends were cut back, 2 bases at V and 0 bases at J, with 7 bases in the middle. The V gene's germline CDR1 is MGHRA and CDR2 YSYEKL. This CDR3 comprises 14 residues.

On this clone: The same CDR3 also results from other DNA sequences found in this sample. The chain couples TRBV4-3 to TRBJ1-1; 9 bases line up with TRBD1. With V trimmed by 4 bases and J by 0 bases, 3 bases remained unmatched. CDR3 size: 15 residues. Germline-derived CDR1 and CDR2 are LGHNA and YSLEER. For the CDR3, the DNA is TGCGCCAGCAGCCGAGGACAGGGGTTGAACACTGAAGCTTTCTTT. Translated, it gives CASSRGQGLNTEAFF.

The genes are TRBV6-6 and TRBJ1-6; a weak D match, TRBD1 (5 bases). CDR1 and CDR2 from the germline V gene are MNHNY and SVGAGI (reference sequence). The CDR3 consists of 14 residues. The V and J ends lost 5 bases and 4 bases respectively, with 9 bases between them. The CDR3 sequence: CASSPDSYNSPLHF. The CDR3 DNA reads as TGTGCCAGCAGTCCTGACAGTTATAATTCACCCCTCCACTTT.

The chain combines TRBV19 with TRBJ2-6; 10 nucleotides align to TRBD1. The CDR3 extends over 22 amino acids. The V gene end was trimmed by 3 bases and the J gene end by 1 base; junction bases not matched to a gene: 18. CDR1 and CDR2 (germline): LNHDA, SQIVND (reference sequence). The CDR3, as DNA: TGTGCCAGTAGTATCCTAGGGACAGGGGATCTCATCGTTAGGTCTGGGGCCAACGTCCTGACTTTC. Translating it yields CASSILGTGDLIVRSGANVLTF. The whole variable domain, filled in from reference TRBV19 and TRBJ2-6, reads DGGITQSPKYLFRKEGQNVTLSCEQNLNHDAMYWYRQDPGQGLRLIYYSQIVNDFQKGDIAEGYSVSREKKESFPLTVTSAQKNPTAFYLCASSILGTGDLIVRSGANVLTFGAGSRLTVL.

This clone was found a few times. The CDR3 DNA is TGTGCCCGGACAGTAGGGGGAACTGAAGCTTTCTTT. Translating gives CARTVGGTEAFF. The gene calls are TRBV30 and TRBJ1-1; tentatively, D is TRBD1 (6 bases). The CDR3 has 12 residues. Germline values: CDR1 GTSNPN, CDR2 SVGIG (reference sequence). V dropped 8 bases and J dropped 5 bases, with 15 bases sitting between them.

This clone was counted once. Here the CDR3 reads CASTSARDLGAPLHF. The CDR3 DNA reads as TGTGCCAGCACGAGCGCCCGGGACCTGGGGGCACCCCTCCACTTT. The chain has TRBV27 and TRBJ1-6, with D possibly matching TRBD1 (5 bases). Trimming pared 7 bases from V and 11 bases from J, leaving 21 bases between. CDR1 is MNHEY, CDR2 SMNVEV, per germline (reference sequence). This CDR3 has 15 residues.

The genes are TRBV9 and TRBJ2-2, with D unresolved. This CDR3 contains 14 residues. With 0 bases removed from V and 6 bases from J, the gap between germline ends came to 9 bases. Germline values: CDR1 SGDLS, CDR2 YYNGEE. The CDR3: CASSVAPLSGELFF. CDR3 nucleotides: TGTGCCAGCAGCGTAGCCCCTTTGTCCGGGGAGCTGTTTTTT. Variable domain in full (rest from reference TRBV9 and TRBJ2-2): DSGVTQTPKHLITATGQRVTLRCSPRSGDLSVYWYQQSLDQGLQFLIQYYNGEERAKGNILERFSAQQFPDLHSELNLSSLELGDSALYFCASSVAPLSGELFFGEGSRLTVL.

CDR3 loop: CASRRGGTYEQYF. CDR3 DNA sequence: TGTGCCAGCAGAAGAGGGGGCACCTACGAGCAGTACTTC. This sequence joins TRBV6-5 and TRBJ2-7; TRBD1 matches 7 bases. Germline V gives CDR1 MNHEY, CDR2 SVGAGI. With 6 bases clipped from V and 2 bases from J, the junction kept 4 bases outside the gene matches. This CDR3 comprises 13 residues.

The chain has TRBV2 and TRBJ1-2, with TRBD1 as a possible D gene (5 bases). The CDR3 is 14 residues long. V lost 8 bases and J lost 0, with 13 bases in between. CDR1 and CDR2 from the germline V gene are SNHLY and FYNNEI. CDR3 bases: TGTGCCAGCGGACGGGGGACTACTAACTATGGCTACACCTTC. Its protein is CASGRGTTNYGYTF.

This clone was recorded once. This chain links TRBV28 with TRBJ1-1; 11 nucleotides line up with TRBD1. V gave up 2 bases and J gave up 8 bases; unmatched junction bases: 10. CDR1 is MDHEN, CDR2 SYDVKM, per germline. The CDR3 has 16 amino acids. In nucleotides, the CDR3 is TGTGCCAGCAGTTTAGTTCTCGGACAGGGGGCGGAGGAAGCTTTCTTT. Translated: CASSLVLGQGAEEAFF.

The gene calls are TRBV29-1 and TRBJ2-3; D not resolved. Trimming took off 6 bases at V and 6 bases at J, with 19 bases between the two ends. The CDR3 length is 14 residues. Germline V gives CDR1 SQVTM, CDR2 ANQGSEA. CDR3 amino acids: CSVGKSTLSDTQYF. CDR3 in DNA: TGCAGCGTGGGGAAGTCTACCCTCTCGGATACGCAGTATTTT.